This T cell receptor (beta chain) was sequenced in a study of CXCR3-negative and CXCR3-positive naive CD8 T cells. Study-wide points: More hydrophobic TRB CDR3s occurred in CXCR3-positive than in CXCR3-negative naive cells. The study found CXCR3 expression partially decreased after cryopreservation and ran most assays on fresh PBMCs. For naive cells, CXCR3-negative and CXCR3-positive subsets had similar TRBV-TRBJ usage; for memory cells, usage differed.

The CDR3 runs 12 residues. The germline V gene encodes CDR1 SGHDN and CDR2 FVKESK. A word on this clonotype: Its antigen is not identified.

Carrying UMI labels, the TRB cDNA libraries were prepared through 5' RACE. TCRdb derives one entry per CDR3 protein from the 5' RACE reads, leaving out DNA. In all, the sample yields 50,000 to 65,000 distinct CDR3 sequences. Naive CD8+ T lymphocytes were specified as CD45RO-CCR7+CD27+CD95-. The chain is built from TRBV14 and TRBJ2-7. The sequence derives from a human donor in good health. Some clones in this sample may be carry-over from other donors' samples. What was sequenced was naive CXCR3+ CD8+ T cells from blood. The subset is: CD45RO-CCR7+CD27+CD95- naive CD8+ T cells expressing CXCR3 (TNR3+). This CDR3 is CASSRWLDEQYF.